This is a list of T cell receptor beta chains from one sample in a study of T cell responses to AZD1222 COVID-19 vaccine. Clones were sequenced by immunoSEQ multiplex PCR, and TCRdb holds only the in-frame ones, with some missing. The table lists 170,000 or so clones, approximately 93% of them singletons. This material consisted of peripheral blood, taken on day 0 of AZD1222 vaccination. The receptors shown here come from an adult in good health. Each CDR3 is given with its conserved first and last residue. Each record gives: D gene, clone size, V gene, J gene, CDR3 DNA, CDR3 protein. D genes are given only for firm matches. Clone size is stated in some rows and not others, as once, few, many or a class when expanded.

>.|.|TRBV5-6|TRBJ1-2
TGTGCCAGCAGCTTGGGCGGGGATGGCTACACCTTC
CASSLGGDGYTF
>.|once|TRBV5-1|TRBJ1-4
TGCGCCAGCAGCATCCAACCGGGGCTGAATGAAAAACTGTTTTTT
CASSIQPGLNEKLFF
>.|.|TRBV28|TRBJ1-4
TGTGCCAGCAGTTTCCCCCCGAGGGGCGAAAAACTGTTTTTT
CASSFPPRGEKLFF
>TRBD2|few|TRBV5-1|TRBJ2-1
TGCGCCAGCAGCTTGGAGGCTAGCGGACCCTACAATGAGCAGTTCTTC
CASSLEASGPYNEQFF
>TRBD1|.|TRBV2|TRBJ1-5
TGTGCCAGCAGCGATAAAGAGGAGACAGGGGTTCAGGGCAATCAGCCCCAGCATTTT
CASSDKEETGVQGNQPQHF
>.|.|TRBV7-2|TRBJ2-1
TGTGCCAGCAGCTTAGTAGGGGCGGATGAGCAGTTCTTC
CASSLVGADEQFF
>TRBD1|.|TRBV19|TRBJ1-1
TGTGCCAGTAGTACTAATCAGGGGGCGAACACTGAAGCTTTCTTT
CASSTNQGANTEAFF
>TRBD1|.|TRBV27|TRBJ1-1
TGTGCCAGCAGTTCCAGGGGGGAGAACACTGAAGCTTTCTTT
CASSSRGENTEAFF
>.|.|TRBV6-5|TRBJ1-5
TGTGCCAGCAGTTACTCGGCAGGGGATCAGCCCCAGCATTTT
CASSYSAGDQPQHF
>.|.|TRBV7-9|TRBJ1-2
TGTGCCAGCAGCCGCACAGATGGCTACACCTTC
CASSRTDGYTF
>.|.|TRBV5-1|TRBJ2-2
TGCGCCAGCAACAACAGGGACACCGGGGAGCTGTTTTTT
CASNNRDTGELFF
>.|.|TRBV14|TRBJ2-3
TGTGCCAGCAGCCCCTGGACCCGGACAGATACGCAGTATTTT
CASSPWTRTDTQYF
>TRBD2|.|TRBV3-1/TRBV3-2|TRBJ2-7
TGTGCCAGCAGCCAAGGGATATTTGCGGGGGGGGGCCGTCTGTACTTC
CASSQGIFAGGGRLYF
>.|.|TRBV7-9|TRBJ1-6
TGTGCCAGCAGCTTAGAGCAGGGCAATTCACCCCTCCACTTT
CASSLEQGNSPLHF
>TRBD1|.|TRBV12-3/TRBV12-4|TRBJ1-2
TGTGCCAGCAGCTCACAGGGGGATGGCTACACCTTC
CASSSQGDGYTF
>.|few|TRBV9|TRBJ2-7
TGTGCCAGCAGCGTAGACCCTCTCTCCTACGAGCAGTACTTC
CASSVDPLSYEQYF
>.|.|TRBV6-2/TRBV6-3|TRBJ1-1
TGTGCCAGCAGCCACAGGGAGAACACTGAAGCTTTCTTT
CASSHRENTEAFF
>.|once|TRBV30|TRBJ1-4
TGTGCCTGGAACTGGGGTAGAGGTGAAAAACTGTTTTTT
CAWNWGRGEKLFF
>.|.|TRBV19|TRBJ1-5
TGTGCCAGTAGTATAGACAGGGGAGGGACTCAGCCCCAGCATTTT
CASSIDRGGTQPQHF
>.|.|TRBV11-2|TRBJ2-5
TGTGCCAGCAGCTTAGATCGAGGGCCAGAAAAGACCCAGTACTTC
CASSLDRGPEKTQYF
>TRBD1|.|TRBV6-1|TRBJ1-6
TGTGCCAGCAGTGAAATGGGACAGGGATCGGGTTCACCCCTCCACTTT
CASSEMGQGSGSPLHF
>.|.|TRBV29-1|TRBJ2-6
TGCAGTGGCCTCTCTGGGGCCAACGTCCTGACTTTC
CSGLSGANVLTF
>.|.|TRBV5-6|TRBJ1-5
TGTGCCAGCAGCTTGGGCAGGTTTAATCAGCCCCAGCATTTT
CASSLGRFNQPQHF
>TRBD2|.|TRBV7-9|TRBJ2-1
TGTGCCAGCAGCTTAGAAGGACGGGGGGGCTGGTACAATGAGCAGTTCTTC
CASSLEGRGGWYNEQFF
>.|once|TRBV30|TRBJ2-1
TGTGCCTGGAGTGTCCGAGGGCCTGAGCAGTTCTTC
CAWSVRGPEQFF
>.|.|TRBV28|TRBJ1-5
TGTGCCAGCAGTTTATACGGGGACACCCATTATAGCAATCAGCCCCAGCATTTT
CASSLYGDTHYSNQPQHF
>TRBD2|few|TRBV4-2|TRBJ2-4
TGTGCCAGCAGCCCGTCGTTCCGCGGGGGGGCGGACATTCAGTACTTC
CASSPSFRGGADIQYF
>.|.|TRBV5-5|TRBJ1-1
TGTGCCAGCAGCTCACAGACAGTTGAAGCTTTCTTT
CASSSQTVEAFF
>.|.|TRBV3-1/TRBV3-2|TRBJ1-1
TGTGCCAGCAGCCACCCCCGGGGAGGGGGTGACACTGAAGCTTTCTTT
CASSHPRGGGDTEAFF
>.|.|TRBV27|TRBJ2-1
TGTGCCAGCAGTTCCTTCAATGAGCAGTTCTTC
CASSSFNEQFF
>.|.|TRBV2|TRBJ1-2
TGTGCCAGCAACCTACAGGGCGACGGCTACACCTTC
CASNLQGDGYTF
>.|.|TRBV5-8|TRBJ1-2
TGTGCCAGCAGCTTGCGGGTTCCAGGTTCAGGCTACACCTTC
CASSLRVPGSGYTF
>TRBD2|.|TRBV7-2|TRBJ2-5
TGTGCCAGCAGCTTCCAGAGGCGTAGCGGGGGGGCCTCGGAGACCCAGTACTTC
CASSFQRRSGGASETQYF
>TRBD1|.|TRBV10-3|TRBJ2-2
TGTGCCATCAGCAGTGCAGGGGGCGATACCGGGGAGCTGTTTTTT
CAISSAGGDTGELFF
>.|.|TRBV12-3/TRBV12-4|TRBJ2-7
TGTGCCAGCAGCTTCGGATACGAGCAGTACTTC
CASSFGYEQYF
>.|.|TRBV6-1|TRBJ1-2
TGTGCCAGCAGTGAGGGTAGAACAGGTTATAATTGGGGCTACACCTTC
CASSEGRTGYNWGYTF
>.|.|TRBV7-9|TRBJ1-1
TGTGCCAGCAGCTTAGGGGAATGGAACACTGAAGCTTTCTTT
CASSLGEWNTEAFF
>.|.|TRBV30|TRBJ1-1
TGTGCCTGGAGCCTGGACCTTCAGAGCACTGAAGCTTTCTTT
CAWSLDLQSTEAFF
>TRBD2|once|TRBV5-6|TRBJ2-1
TGTGCCAGCAGCTTGGATAGCGGGGTTTTAAGTGAGCAGTTCTTC
CASSLDSGVLSEQFF
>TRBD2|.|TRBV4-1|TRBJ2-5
TGCGCCAGCAGCCAAACAGGGACTAGCGGGGGGAATAGAGAGACCCAGTACTTC
CASSQTGTSGGNRETQYF
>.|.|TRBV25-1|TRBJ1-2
TGTGCCAGCAGTGAAACGGCAAGCTATGGCTACACCTTC
CASSETASYGYTF
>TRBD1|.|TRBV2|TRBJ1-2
TGTGCCACTGAGACAGGGGAGAACTATGGCTACACCTTC
CATETGENYGYTF
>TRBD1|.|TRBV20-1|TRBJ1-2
TGCAGTGCTAGTTCGCGGGACAGCTATGGCTACACCTTC
CSASSRDSYGYTF
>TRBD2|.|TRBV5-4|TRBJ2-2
TGTGCCAGCAGCTTGGCGCTAGCGGGGAGGACCGGGGAGCTGTTTTTT
CASSLALAGRTGELFF
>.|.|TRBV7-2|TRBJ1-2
TGTGCCAGCAGCCGACAGGACAACTATGGCTACACCTTC
CASSRQDNYGYTF
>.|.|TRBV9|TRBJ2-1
TGTGCCAGCAGCGTAGGCCCGGCCAATGAGCAGTTCTTC
CASSVGPANEQFF
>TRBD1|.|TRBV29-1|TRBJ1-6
TGCAGCGTTGGGGGGACAGGGAGTTCACCCCTCCACTTT
CSVGGTGSSPLHF
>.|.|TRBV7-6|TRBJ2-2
TGTGCCAGCAGCTTAGGCAGGACCGGGGAGCTGTTTTTT
CASSLGRTGELFF
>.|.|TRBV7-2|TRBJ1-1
TGTGCCAGCAGCCATGGGTCGGTGAACACTGAAGCTTTCTTT
CASSHGSVNTEAFF
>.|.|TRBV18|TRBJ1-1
TGTGCCAGCTCAGCTACCGGGACTGGGATGAACACTGAAGCTTTCTTT
CASSATGTGMNTEAFF
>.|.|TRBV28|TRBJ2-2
TGTGCCAGCATTGGGGGGAGGCCGACCGGGGAGCTGTTTTTT
CASIGGRPTGELFF
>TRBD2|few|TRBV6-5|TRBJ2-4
TGTGCCAGCAGTTACGCTAGCGGGGGGCCCAAAAACATTCAGTACTTC
CASSYASGGPKNIQYF
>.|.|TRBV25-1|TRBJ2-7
TGTGCCAACCCTAGGGGGGGGCACGAGCAGTACTTC
CANPRGGHEQYF